The T cell receptor beta chain under discussion was sequenced for a study of blood T cell repertoires in COVID-19. Overall study: The analysed material was cDNA or gDNA that came from T cells, B-cell-depleted T cells, or PBMCs.

The CDR3 spans 15 residues. Germline V gene sequence: CDR1 LNHNV, CDR2 YYDKDF (reference sequence). The ends lost 6 bases at V and 7 bases at J; junction bases unmatched: 9. Source study methods: Estimated nucleated cell counts came from reference gene primer amplification. Repertoires were generated with immunoSEQ multiplex PCR, while TCRdb's copy carries only in-frame clones and drops some. D and trimming come from the DNA, and the V and J calls and clone size come from that table. The sample contains about 80,000 clones, about 85% of which appear only once. The sample was peripheral blood. This TCR derives from a human donor in a cohort sampled during active COVID-19. This rearrangement joins TRBV15 to TRBJ2-1; 10 bases match TRBD2. The CDR3 sequence is CATRPTSGTGNEQFF. CDR3 nucleotides: TGTGCCACCAGGCCCACTAGCGGGACGGGAAATGAGCAGTTCTTC. Variable domain in full (rest from reference TRBV15 and TRBJ2-1): DAMVIQNPRYQVTQFGKPVTLSCSQTLNHNVMYWYQQKSSQAPKLLFHYYDKDFNNEADTPDNFQSRRPNTSFCFLDIRSPGLGDTAMYLCATRPTSGTGNEQFFGPGTRLTVL.